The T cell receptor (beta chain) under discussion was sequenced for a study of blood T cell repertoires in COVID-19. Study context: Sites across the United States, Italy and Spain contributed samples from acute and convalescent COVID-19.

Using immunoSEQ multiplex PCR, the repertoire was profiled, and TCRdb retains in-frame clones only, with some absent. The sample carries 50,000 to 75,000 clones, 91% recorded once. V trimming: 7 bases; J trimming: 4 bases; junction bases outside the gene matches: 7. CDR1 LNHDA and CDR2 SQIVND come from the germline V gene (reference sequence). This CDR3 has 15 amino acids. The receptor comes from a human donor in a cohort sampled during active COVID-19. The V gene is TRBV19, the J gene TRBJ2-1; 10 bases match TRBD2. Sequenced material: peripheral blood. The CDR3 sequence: CASTTRTSGYNEQFF. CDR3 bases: TGTGCCAGTACCACACGGACTAGCGGTTACAATGAGCAGTTCTTC.